A single sample is the source of the 30 T cell receptor beta chains below, sequenced in a study of regulatory T cells in long-lasting Graves disease. As to time point: persistent/refractory GD, antithyroid drugs over 5 years with positive TRAb. Following extraction of RNA from PBMCs, that RNA was used to make the TCR library. Arm-PCR of CDR3 regions with iRepertoire HTBI primers generated TCR beta libraries. TCRdb reprocessed the multiplex PCR reads via MiXCR and lists one record per CDR3 protein. The sample lists hundreds of thousands of distinct CDR3 sequences; 30% were seen once. Here the sequenced sample was peripheral blood mononuclear cells (PBMCs), taken when the disease was refractory, from a patient treated with antithyroid drugs. The source is a female donor with Graves disease.

CDR3 coding DNA: TGTGCTTGGGGGAGCGCCTCCTACGAGCAGTACTTC. Translation gives CAWGSASYEQYF. The chain recombines TRBV7-9 with TRBJ2-7; D is possibly TRBD1 or TRBD2 (5 bases each). CDR1 is SEHNR and CDR2 is FQNEAQ in the germline V gene (reference sequence). CDR3 size: 12 residues.

The chain couples TRBV6-1 to TRBJ1-5; D gene ambiguous. Germline V gene lookup returns CDR1 MNHNS and CDR2 SASEGT. The germline V and J ends were trimmed by 4 bases and 9 bases, with 10 bases remaining between them. There are 12 residues in the CDR3. CDR3 nucleotide sequence: TGTGCCAGCAGTGTCACTAAAATGCCCCAGCATTTT. Amino acid sequence: CASSVTKMPQHF.

This clonotype occurred many times. The V call is TRBV6-1, the J call TRBJ2-5; 11 positions match TRBD1. The V segment lost 6 bases and the J segment 5 bases; nucleotides outside the gene matches: 5. The length of the CDR3 is 14 residues. Germline V gene data show CDR1 as MNHNS and CDR2 as SASEGT. The CDR3 region is CASRRTGGRETQYF. As DNA, the CDR3 is TGTGCCAGCAGACGGACAGGGGGCCGGGAGACCCAGTACTTC.

V and J are TRBV10-3 and TRBJ2-7, with D possibly matching TRBD1 (6 bases). The CDR3 length is 13 residues. Germline CDR1 ENHRY, CDR2 SYGVKD. V shed 6 bases and J shed 2 bases, with 11 bases lying between them. The CDR3 region has the DNA TGTGCCATCAGGATACAGGGTACCTACGAGCAGTACTTC. Encoded protein: CAIRIQGTYEQYF.

This clonotype was observed many times. The rearrangement uses TRBV2 and TRBJ1-2, with TRBD1 matching over 7 bases. CDR1 and CDR2 (germline): SNHLY, FYNNEI. The CDR3 covers 15 residues. J was trimmed by 5 bases and V by 0 bases; bases with no gene match: 6. CDR3: CASSEAGDSLYGYTF. The CDR3 DNA reads as TGTGCCAGCAGTGAAGCAGGGGACAGTTTGTATGGCTACACCTTC.

This clonotype appeared a few times. V usage is TRBV15 and J usage is TRBJ1-2; D remains ambiguous. From germline, CDR1 is LNHNV and CDR2 YYDKDF (reference sequence). Trimming shortened V by 0 bases and J by 5 bases, and 7 bases separated the two germline ends. This CDR3 has 13 residues. CDR3 residues: CATSRDREYGYTF. In nucleotides, the CDR3 is TGTGCCACCAGCAGAGATAGGGAGTATGGCTACACCTTC.

Only a few counts were recorded for this clonotype. J is TRBJ1-2 and V is TRBV3-1; no clear D gene. The V and J ends lost 2 bases and 4 bases respectively, with 8 bases between them. The CDR3 consists of 13 residues. The germline V gene has CDR1 LGHDT and CDR2 YNNKEL (reference sequence). This chain's CDR3 is CASSQHSAYGYTF. The CDR3 DNA reads as TGTGCCAGCAGCCAACACTCTGCCTATGGCTACACCTTC.

The chain joins TRBV30 to TRBJ2-5, with TRBD2 matching over 16 bases. CDR3 length: 15 residues. The germline gives CDR1 GTSNPN, CDR2 SVGIG (reference sequence). V dropped 5 bases and J dropped 5; count of bases not matched to a gene: 5. The CDR3 here is CAWGTSGRAGETQYF. The CDR3 coding sequence is TGTGCCTGGGGGACTAGCGGGAGGGCTGGGGAGACCCAGTACTTC.

This clonotype was counted many times. The chain couples TRBV12-3 or TRBV12-4 to TRBJ1-2, with D possibly matching TRBD1 (5 bases). Trimming took off 0 bases at V and 4 bases at J, with 12 bases between the two ends. The CDR3 contains 15 residues. CDR3 DNA: TGTGCCAGCAGTTTAGCGCTTCAGGGATCCTATGGCTACACCTTC. It yields the protein CASSLALQGSYGYTF.

This clonotype was counted once. The V and J genes are TRBV20-1 and TRBJ1-5; D is uncertain. The ends were cut back, 3 bases at V and 1 base at J, with 7 bases in the middle. The CDR3 runs 13 residues. Germline CDR1 DFQATT, CDR2 SNEGSKA (reference sequence). CDR3 region: CSASFQSNQPQHF. CDR3 DNA sequence: TGCAGTGCTAGCTTTCAAAGCAATCAGCCCCAGCATTTT.

The chain has TRBV5-6 and TRBJ2-3, with D hard to call. This CDR3 is 12 amino acids long. Germline V gives CDR1 SGHDT, CDR2 YYEEEE. V lost 4 bases, J lost 4 bases, and 7 bases lay in between. The CDR3 DNA follows: TGTGCCAGCAGCCAGAACCCAGATACGCAGTATTTT. It specifies CASSQNPDTQYF.

This clonotype was recorded a few times. The chain couples TRBV5-1 to TRBJ2-5, with TRBD2 matching over 7 bases. CDR1 and CDR2 from the germline V gene are SGHRS and YFSETQ. This CDR3 is 15 amino acids long. V shed 4 bases, J shed 1 base, and the junction held 7 bases outside the gene matches. CDR3 loop: CASSPEAGTQETQYF. The CDR3 nucleotides read TGCGCCAGCAGCCCAGAAGCGGGGACCCAAGAGACCCAGTACTTC.

This CDR3 is CASRGRRGEQYF. The CDR3 nucleotides are TGTGCCAGCCGAGGCCGGAGGGGCGAGCAGTACTTC. The rearrangement joins TRBV6-1 to TRBJ2-7, with TRBD2 as a possible D gene (6 bases). Germline CDR1 MNHNS, CDR2 SASEGT. The CDR3 loop spans 12 amino acids. V was trimmed by 8 bases and J by 6 bases, leaving 14 bases between them.

The rearrangement uses TRBV18 and TRBJ1-3, with unresolved D. CDR3 length: 16 amino acids. With 4 bases removed from V and 0 bases from J, the gap between germline ends came to 13 bases. CDR1 KGHSH and CDR2 LQKENI come from the germline V gene. CDR3 protein: CASSLTGRNSGNTIYF. The CDR3 DNA sequence: TGTGCCAGCTCACTAACCGGGAGAAACTCTGGAAACACCATATATTTT.

The chain links TRBV20-1 to TRBJ1-3; D gene ambiguous. The CDR3 runs to 14 residues. The germline CDR1 and CDR2 sequences are DFQATT and SNEGSKA (reference sequence). The V gene lost 2 bases and the J gene lost 2 bases, with 10 bases spanning the gap. The CDR3 bases are TGCAGTGCTAGATTCTCGGCGGCTGGAAACACCATATATTTT. Amino acid sequence: CSARFSAAGNTIYF.

This clonotype was counted at least ten times. V gene TRBV28 combines with J gene TRBJ1-6, with D unresolved. Looked up from germline, CDR1 is MDHEN and CDR2 is SYDVKM. The CDR3 contains 15 residues. V dropped 3 bases and J dropped 7 bases, with 13 bases sitting between them. The CDR3 spells CASSFLGGGNSPLHF. The CDR3 nucleotides read TGTGCCAGCAGTTTTTTGGGTGGTGGCAATTCACCCCTCCACTTT.

Ten or more counts support this clonotype. This chain uses TRBV28 with TRBJ2-5, with D possibly matching TRBD1 (6 bases). In germline, CDR1 is MDHEN, CDR2 SYDVKM. Trimming pared 1 base from V and 5 bases from J, leaving 14 bases between. This CDR3 is 15 amino acids long. In DNA form, the CDR3 reads TGTGCCAGCAGTTTATCGGCGACAGGAGGTGAGACCCAGTACTTC. Translated: CASSLSATGGETQYF.

The V and J genes are TRBV30 and TRBJ2-2; D not resolved. Trimming left V 0 bases short and J 1 base short, with 6 bases between. There are 14 residues in the CDR3. Germline V CDR1 and CDR2: GTSNPN, SVGIG (reference sequence). The CDR3 protein is CAWSVSLNTGELFF. The CDR3 DNA follows: TGTGCCTGGAGTGTTTCCCTGAACACCGGGGAGCTGTTTTTT.

The chain combines TRBV6-1 with TRBJ2-2; D unclear. Looked up from germline, CDR1 is MNHNS and CDR2 is SASEGT. V lost 2 bases and J 3 bases, leaving 16 bases between the germline ends. CDR3 length: 17 amino acids. The CDR3 sequence is CASSESATRPYTGELFF. The CDR3 DNA sequence: TGTGCCAGCAGTGAAAGCGCTACCAGGCCTTACACCGGGGAGCTGTTTTTT.

The chain couples TRBV30 to TRBJ1-1; D unclear. The CDR3 is 15 amino acids. The V gene lost 2 bases and the J gene lost 1 base, with 14 bases spanning the gap. Germline lookup yields CDR1 GTSNPN and CDR2 SVGIG (reference sequence). The CDR3 coding sequence is TGTGCCTGGAGTTTCTCGATGGGATGGAACACTGAAGCTTTCTTT. It codes for CAWSFSMGWNTEAFF.

The chain is built from TRBV20-1 and TRBJ2-5; D gene uncertain. The CDR3 is 18 amino acids. With 4 bases removed from V and 4 bases from J, the gap between germline ends came to 28 bases. Germline CDR1 is DFQATT and CDR2 is SNEGSKA (reference sequence). The CDR3 DNA follows: TGCAGTGCTATAGTATCCAGCCCCCGAGCCCGCCCGAGAGAGACCCAGTACTTC. Its translation is CSAIVSSPRARPRETQYF.

The chain combines TRBV6-1 with TRBJ1-4; 9 bases align to TRBD1. V was pared by 9 bases and J by 11 bases, with 10 bases of the junction left unmatched. The germline V gene has CDR1 MNHNS and CDR2 SASEGT. This CDR3 has 13 residues. The CDR3 reads CASTGTGSYKLFF. The CDR3 nucleotides read TGTGCCAGTACCGGGACAGGGAGTTATAAACTGTTTTTT.

In this sample, this clonotype turned up many times. V is TRBV7-2 and J is TRBJ1-4; the match to TRBD1 covers 7 bases. The ends lost 8 bases at V and 6 bases at J; junction bases unmatched: 3. CDR1 is SGHTA and CDR2 is FQGNSA in the germline V gene. The CDR3 totals 12 residues. The CDR3 DNA follows: TGTGCCAGCCAAGACAGGGATGAAAAACTGTTTTTT. Translated: CASQDRDEKLFF. Supplemented by reference TRBV7-2 and TRBJ1-4, the full variable domain reads GAGVSQSPSNKVTEKGKDVELRCDPISGHTALYWYRQSLGQGLEFLIYFQGNSAPDKSGLPSDRFSAERTGGSVSTLTIQRTQQEDSAVYLCASQDRDEKLFFGSGTQLSVL.

This clonotype appeared a few times. The CDR3 spells CASSQRIGEKLFF. In DNA form, the CDR3 reads TGCGCCAGCAGCCAGAGGATCGGGGAAAAACTGTTTTTT. V gene TRBV4-1 combines with J gene TRBJ1-4; D unclear. This CDR3 region has 13 residues. V lost 3 bases and J lost 8, with 10 bases in between. Germline V gene data show CDR1 as MGHRA and CDR2 as YSYEKL.

The rearrangement links TRBV2 to TRBJ1-1; possible D gene TRBD1, 5 bases. CDR1 is SNHLY and CDR2 is FYNNEI in the germline V gene. CDR3 size: 14 residues. The V end was cut by 6 bases, the J end by 1 base, with 12 bases between. CDR3 sequence reads: CASRDLRGNTEAFF. As DNA, the CDR3 is TGTGCCAGCAGGGACCTAAGGGGGAACACTGAAGCTTTCTTT.

This clonotype came up many times. V and J are TRBV6-6 and TRBJ2-7, with 10 nucleotides matching TRBD2. Germline-derived CDR1 and CDR2 are MNHNY and SVGAGI (reference sequence). The junction had 11 bases not matched to a gene; V was cut back by 0 bases and J by 3 bases. The CDR3 loop spans 18 amino acids. The CDR3 region has the DNA TGTGCCAGCAGTTACTCGGTGGCTAGCGGGAGTGCCTACTACGAGCAGTACTTC. This encodes CASSYSVASGSAYYEQYF.

The V call is TRBV27, the J call TRBJ1-1; D unclear. V was shortened by 3 bases and J by 1 base, with 9 bases between the two germline ends. Germline CDR1 MNHEY, CDR2 SMNVEV (reference sequence). The length of the CDR3 is 14 residues. The CDR3 DNA sequence: TGTGCCAGCAGTTTGGAAGAGGGGAACACTGAAGCTTTCTTT. Protein product: CASSLEEGNTEAFF.

The gene calls are TRBV13 and TRBJ2-3, with D perhaps matching TRBD1 (6 bases). The germline V gene has CDR1 PRHDT and CDR2 FYEKMQ (reference sequence). The CDR3 covers 15 residues. The V gene lost 3 bases and the J gene lost 1 base, with 11 bases spanning the gap. As DNA, the CDR3 is TGTGCCAGCAGCTTCGGACAGAAGGGCACAGATACGCAGTATTTT. The encoded protein is CASSFGQKGTDTQYF.

The chain joins TRBV11-2 to TRBJ2-2, with TRBD2 matching 9 bases. The germline CDR1 and CDR2 sequences are SGHAT and FQNNGV. With V trimmed by 5 bases and J by 5 bases, 6 bases remained unmatched. The CDR3 consists of 15 residues. For the CDR3, the DNA is TGTGCCAGCAGCCTGAGACTAGCGGAAACCGGGGAGCTGTTTTTT. Translated: CASSLRLAETGELFF.

This clonotype came up many times. The chain carries TRBV25-1 and TRBJ1-2; D not certain. The CDR3 sequence is 11 residues long. The V end lost 9 bases, the J end lost 7 bases, and 12 bases lay between the germline ends. CDR1 and CDR2 from the germline V gene are MGHDK and SYGVNS. CDR3 residues: CASWGSGGYTF. The CDR3, as DNA: TGTGCCAGTTGGGGTTCGGGTGGCTACACCTTC.